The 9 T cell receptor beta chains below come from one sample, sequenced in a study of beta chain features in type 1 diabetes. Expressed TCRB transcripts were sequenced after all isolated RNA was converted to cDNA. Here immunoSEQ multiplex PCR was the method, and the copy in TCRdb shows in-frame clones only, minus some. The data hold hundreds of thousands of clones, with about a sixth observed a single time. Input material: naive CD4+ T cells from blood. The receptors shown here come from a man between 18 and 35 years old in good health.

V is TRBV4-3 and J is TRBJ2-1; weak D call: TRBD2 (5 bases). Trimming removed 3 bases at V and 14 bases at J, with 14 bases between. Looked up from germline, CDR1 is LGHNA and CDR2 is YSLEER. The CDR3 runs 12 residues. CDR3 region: CASSQVGEQEFF. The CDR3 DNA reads TGCGCCAGCAGCCAGGTCGGGGAGCAGGAGTTCTTC.

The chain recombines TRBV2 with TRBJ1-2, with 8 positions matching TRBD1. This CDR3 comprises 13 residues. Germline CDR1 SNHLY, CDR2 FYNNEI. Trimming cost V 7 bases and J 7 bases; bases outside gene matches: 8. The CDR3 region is CASILTGVGGYTF. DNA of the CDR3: TGTGCCAGCATCCTGACAGGGGTTGGTGGCTACACCTTC.

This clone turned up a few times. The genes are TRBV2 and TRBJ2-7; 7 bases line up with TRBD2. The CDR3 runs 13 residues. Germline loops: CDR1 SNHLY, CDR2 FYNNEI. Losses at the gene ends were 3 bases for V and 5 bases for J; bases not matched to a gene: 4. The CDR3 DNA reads TGTGCCAGCAGTGAGACTAGCTTTAACGAGCAGTACTTC. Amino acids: CASSETSFNEQYF. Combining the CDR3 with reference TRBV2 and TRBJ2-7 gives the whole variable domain EPEVTQTPSHQVTQMGQEVILRCVPISNHLYFYWYRQILGQKVEFLVSFYNNEISEKSEIFDDQFSVERPDGSNFTLKIRSTKLEDSAMYFCASSETSFNEQYFGPGTRLTVT.

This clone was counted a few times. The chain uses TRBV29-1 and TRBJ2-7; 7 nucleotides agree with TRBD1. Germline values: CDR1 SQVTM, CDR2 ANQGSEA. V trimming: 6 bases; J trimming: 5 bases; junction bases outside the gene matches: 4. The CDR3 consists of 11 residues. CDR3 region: CSVNRGNEQYF. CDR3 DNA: TGCAGCGTCAACAGGGGCAACGAGCAGTACTTC.

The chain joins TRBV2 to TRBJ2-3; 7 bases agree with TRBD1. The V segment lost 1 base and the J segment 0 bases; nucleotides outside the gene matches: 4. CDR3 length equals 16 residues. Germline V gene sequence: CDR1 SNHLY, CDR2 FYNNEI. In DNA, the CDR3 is TGTGCCAGCAGTGAAGAGGGGGCGCTTAGCACAGATACGCAGTATTTT. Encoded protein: CASSEEGALSTDTQYF.

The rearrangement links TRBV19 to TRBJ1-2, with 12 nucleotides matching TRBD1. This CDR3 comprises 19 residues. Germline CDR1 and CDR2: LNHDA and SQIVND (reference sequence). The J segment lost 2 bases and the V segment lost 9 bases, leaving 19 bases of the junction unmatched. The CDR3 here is CASLPSSGGQGARNYGYTF. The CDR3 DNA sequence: TGTGCCAGCCTCCCCAGTAGTGGGGGACAGGGGGCTAGGAACTATGGCTACACCTTC.

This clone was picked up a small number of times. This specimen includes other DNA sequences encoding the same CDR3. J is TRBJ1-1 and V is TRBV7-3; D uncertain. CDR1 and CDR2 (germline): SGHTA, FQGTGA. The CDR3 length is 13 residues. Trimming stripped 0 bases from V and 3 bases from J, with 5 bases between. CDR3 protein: CASSLTGDTEAFF. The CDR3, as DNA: TGTGCCAGCAGCTTAACCGGGGACACTGAAGCTTTCTTT.

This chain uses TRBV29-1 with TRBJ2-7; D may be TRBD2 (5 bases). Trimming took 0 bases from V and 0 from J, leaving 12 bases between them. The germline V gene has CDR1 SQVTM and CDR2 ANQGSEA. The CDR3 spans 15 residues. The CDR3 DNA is TGCAGCGTTGAAGAGAGGCGGAGGAGCTCCTACGAGCAGTACTTC. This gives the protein CSVEERRRSSYEQYF.

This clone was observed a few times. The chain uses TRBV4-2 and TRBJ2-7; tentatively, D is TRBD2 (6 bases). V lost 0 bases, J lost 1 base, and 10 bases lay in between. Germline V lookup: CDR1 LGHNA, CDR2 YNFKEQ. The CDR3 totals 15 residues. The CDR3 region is CASSQDSGTSYEQYF. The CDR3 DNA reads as TGTGCCAGCAGCCAAGATTCTGGGACTTCCTACGAGCAGTACTTC.